Below, 3 T cell receptor beta chains from the same sample are listed, as sequenced in a study of cytomegalovirus exposure and HLA in healthy donors. Use of 60 Vbeta and 13 Jbeta primers characterized the PCR. The repertoire was sequenced with immunoSEQ multiplex PCR; TCRdb's copy has only in-frame clones and lacks some. In the table there are tens of thousands of clones, around 80% of which are singletons. Sequenced input: PBMCs. These receptors all stem from a man aged 45 to 65 in good health and CMV-seropositive.

The CDR3 sequence is CASSLSTGGLGGPQHF. CDR3 nucleotides: TGTGCCAGCAGTTTATCGACAGGGGGCCTGGGGGGGCCCCAGCATTTT. V is TRBV27 and J is TRBJ1-5, with 10 bases aligning to TRBD1. The germline V gene has CDR1 MNHEY and CDR2 SMNVEV (reference sequence). This CDR3 region has 16 residues. Germline trimming cut 0 bases from V and 9 bases from J; bases unmatched to any gene: 8.

This sequence joins TRBV27 and TRBJ1-6, with D maybe TRBD1 (6 bases). The CDR3 length is 18 residues. Per the germline V gene, CDR1 is MNHEY and CDR2 is SMNVEV (reference sequence). Trimming shortened V by 2 bases and J by 0 bases, and 14 bases separated the two germline ends. This chain's CDR3 is CASSLLRQASSYNSPLHF. CDR3 DNA sequence: TGTGCCAGCAGTTTACTCAGACAGGCGAGCTCCTATAATTCACCCCTCCACTTT.

The V gene is TRBV9, the J gene TRBJ2-7; 9 nucleotides align to TRBD2. Germline V gene sequence: CDR1 SGDLS, CDR2 YYNGEE. This CDR3 is built from 14 residues. With V trimmed by 6 bases and J by 3 bases, 7 bases remained unmatched. As DNA, the CDR3 is TGTGCCAGCACCCGCGGGGGGGGCGGCTACGAGCAGTACTTC. It translates to CASTRGGGGYEQYF.